Following are 22 T cell receptor beta chains from one sample sequenced in a study of blood T cell repertoires in COVID-19. The assay was immunoSEQ multiplex PCR, and TCRdb's table has in-frame clones only and misses some. The sample has approximately 380,000 clones, 85% to 90% seen once. Sequencing was performed on PBMCs or T cells enriched from blood (not recorded which). These receptor sequences come from a woman between 18 and 29 years old who had recovered from COVID-19.

The chain links TRBV9 to TRBJ2-1, with D tentatively TRBD2 (6 bases). The CDR3 is made up of 17 amino acids. Germline loops: CDR1 SGDLS, CDR2 YYNGEE. V was cut by 4 bases and J by 0 bases, with 17 bases left in between. CDR3 sequence: CASSTRGRGSSYNEQFF. The CDR3 nucleotides are TGTGCCAGCAGCACCCGTGGGCGGGGAAGCTCCTACAATGAGCAGTTCTTC.

This chain uses TRBV9 with TRBJ1-3, with no clear D. Trimming pared 5 bases from V and 2 bases from J, leaving 14 bases between. Germline CDR1 SGDLS, CDR2 YYNGEE. The CDR3 length is 15 residues. CDR3 coding DNA: TGTGCCAGCAGTGACGGGTCCCTAACTGGAAACACCATATATTTT. Translation: CASSDGSLTGNTIYF.

The CDR3 here is CASSFTGTYTRDEQYF. The CDR3 coding sequence is TGTGCCAGCAGCTTTACCGGGACTTACACGAGGGACGAGCAGTACTTC. The chain couples TRBV7-2 to TRBJ2-7, with D possibly matching TRBD2 (6 bases). Germline CDR1 reads SGHTA; CDR2 reads FQGNSA. The CDR3 consists of 16 residues. V lost 3 bases and J 5 bases, leaving 20 bases between the germline ends.

In its sample, this clone was seen once. The chain has TRBV11-1 and TRBJ1-1; D is uncertain. The V end lost 0 bases, the J end lost 10 bases, and 9 bases lay between the germline ends. In germline, CDR1 is SGHAT, CDR2 FQDESV (reference sequence). CDR3 length: 12 residues. In nucleotides, the CDR3 is TGTGCCAGCAGCTTAGCCGGGGATCGAGCTTTCTTT. Translating it yields CASSLAGDRAFF.

On this clone itself: Other DNA variants within this sample encode the same CDR3. The chain links TRBV6-5 to TRBJ2-3; a possible D gene is TRBD1 (5 bases). Germline values: CDR1 MNHEY, CDR2 SVGAGI. V was trimmed by 6 bases and J by 6 bases, leaving 7 bases between them. This CDR3 is 11 amino acids long. The CDR3 loop is CASRRGDTQYF. As DNA, the CDR3 is TGTGCCAGCAGAAGGGGTGATACGCAGTATTTT.

A note on this clone: The same CDR3 is also encoded by other DNA sequences in this sample. The chain uses TRBV7-9 and TRBJ1-5, with 7 bases aligning to TRBD1. CDR1 SEHNR and CDR2 FQNEAQ come from the germline V gene (reference sequence). CDR3 length: 14 amino acids. The V segment lost 1 base and the J segment 5 bases; nucleotides outside the gene matches: 2. CDR3 loop: CASSLGTGDQPQHF. CDR3 bases: TGTGCCAGCAGCTTAGGGACAGGCGATCAGCCCCAGCATTTT. Supplemented by reference TRBV7-9 and TRBJ1-5, the full variable domain reads DTGVSQNPRHKITKRGQNVTFRCDPISEHNRLYWYRQTLGQGPEFLTYFQNEAQLEKSRLLSDRFSAERPKGSFSTLEIQRTEQGDSAMYLCASSLGTGDQPQHFGDGTRLSIL.

CDR3 protein: CASSLAQGATEAFF. The CDR3 DNA reads as TGTGCCAGCAGCCTCGCACAGGGCGCAACTGAAGCTTTCTTT. The J gene is TRBJ1-1, the V gene TRBV3-1 (or the pseudogene TRBV3-2); possibly TRBD1 for D (6 bases). From germline, CDR1 is LGHDT and CDR2 YNNKEL (reference sequence). V lost 4 bases to trimming and J lost 5 bases, with 14 bases between them. The CDR3 contains 14 residues.

J is TRBJ2-3 and V is TRBV13; 9 bases line up with TRBD1. The CDR3 length is 12 residues. The V gene end was trimmed by 5 bases and the J gene end by 9 bases; junction bases not matched to a gene: 3. Germline V gives CDR1 PRHDT, CDR2 FYEKMQ (reference sequence). CDR3 amino acids: CASSRGQGTQYF. Here the CDR3 DNA reads TGTGCCAGCAGCCGGGGACAGGGAACGCAGTATTTT.

V is TRBV30 and J is TRBJ1-6; no definite D call. CDR3 length: 12 amino acids. CDR1 is GTSNPN and CDR2 is SVGIG in the germline V gene (reference sequence). The ends were cut back, 3 bases at V and 9 bases at J, with 9 bases in the middle. Here the CDR3 DNA reads TGTGCCTGGAGCGCCCCCAGTTCACCCCTCCACTTT. Its protein is CAWSAPSSPLHF.

The rearrangement links TRBV30 to TRBJ2-7, with TRBD2 matching over 9 bases. Unmatched junction bases numbered 2, after V lost 1 base and J lost 1 base. Per the germline V gene, CDR1 is GTSNPN and CDR2 is SVGIG (reference sequence). CDR3 length: 14 residues. The CDR3 protein is CAWSAGLASYEQYF. The CDR3 DNA follows: TGTGCCTGGAGTGCCGGACTAGCGTCCTACGAGCAGTACTTC. Drawing the rest from reference TRBV30 and TRBJ2-7, the complete variable domain is SQTIHQWPATLVQPVGSPLSLECTVEGTSNPNLYWYRQAAGRGLQLLFYSVGIGQISSEVPQNLSASRPQDRQFILSSKKLLLSDSGFYLCAWSAGLASYEQYFGPGTRLTVT.

The CDR3 DNA reads as TGTGCCAGCAGTTTAGGGGACAGGGGAGAAAATTCACCCCTCCACTTT. Residues: CASSLGDRGENSPLHF. V is TRBV28 and J is TRBJ1-6; 10 nucleotides line up with TRBD1. After removal of 2 bases from V and 7 bases from J, the junction contained 5 bases not matched to a gene. CDR3 size: 16 residues. The germline CDR1 and CDR2 sequences are MDHEN and SYDVKM.

The rearrangement uses TRBV9 and TRBJ1-3, with unresolved D. V was cut by 0 bases and J by 0 bases, with 13 bases left in between. The V gene's germline CDR1 is SGDLS and CDR2 YYNGEE. This CDR3 is built from 17 residues. The CDR3 nucleotides read TGTGCCAGCAGCGTAGAGGTACAGCAACTCTCTGGAAACACCATATATTTT. Translation gives CASSVEVQQLSGNTIYF.

This clone was detected a few times. J is TRBJ2-1 and V is TRBV27; TRBD2 might be the D (5 bases). V dropped 6 bases and J dropped 2 bases, with 14 bases sitting between them. Germline CDR1 reads MNHEY; CDR2 reads SMNVEV (reference sequence). The CDR3 spans 15 residues. In DNA form, the CDR3 reads TGTGCCAGCAGCGTAAGCGGAACAGCCTACAATGAGCAGTTCTTC. Translating gives CASSVSGTAYNEQFF.

The V gene is TRBV3-1 (or the pseudogene TRBV3-2), the J gene TRBJ2-7; TRBD1 might be the D (6 bases). The CDR3 totals 14 residues. Germline V lookup: CDR1 LGHDT, CDR2 YNNKEL (reference sequence). Trimming removed 4 bases from V and 1 base from J, with 11 bases in between. CDR3 sequence reads: CASSPPTGSYEQYF. In DNA, the CDR3 is TGTGCCAGCAGCCCCCCAACAGGGTCCTACGAGCAGTACTTC.

Of note for this clone: The identical CDR3 is also encoded by other nucleotide sequences in the sample. This sequence joins TRBV2 and TRBJ1-5, with 8 bases lining up with TRBD1. CDR3 size: 15 residues. CDR1 and CDR2 from the germline V gene are SNHLY and FYNNEI. Germline trimming cut 3 bases from V and 2 bases from J; bases unmatched to any gene: 3. CDR3 bases: TGTGCCAGCAGTGACAGGGGGCGAGGCAATCAGCCCCAGCATTTT. Amino acid sequence: CASSDRGRGNQPQHF.

CDR3 in amino acids: CASSKAADGYTF. CDR3 coding DNA: TGTGCCAGCAGCAAAGCTGCGGATGGCTACACCTTC. The chain has TRBV21-1 and TRBJ1-2. TRBV21-1 is shown as a pseudogene. The CDR3 has 12 residues.

The V call is TRBV9, the J call TRBJ2-4, with TRBD2 as a possible D gene (5 bases). Trimming pared 0 bases from V and 7 bases from J, leaving 11 bases between. This CDR3 comprises 14 residues. Per germline, CDR1 SGDLS and CDR2 YYNGEE. The CDR3 region has the DNA TGTGCCAGCAGCGTAGCGGGAAGCGGTAACATTCAGTACTTC. Protein product: CASSVAGSGNIQYF.

DNA of the CDR3: TGTGCCAGCAGCCGGGGACAGTTCCAAGCTTTCTTT. Translating gives CASSRGQFQAFF. V and J are TRBV14 and TRBJ1-1; 7 nucleotides line up with TRBD1. The CDR3 sequence is 12 residues long. The germline V gene has CDR1 SGHDN and CDR2 FVKESK. Germline trimming cut 4 bases from V and 9 bases from J; bases unmatched to any gene: 5.

This clone was found once. The CDR3 nucleotides read TGTGCCACCAGTGACACGAGACGGGATGAAGCTTTCTTT. It codes for CATSDTRRDEAFF. The rearrangement joins TRBV24-1 to TRBJ1-1; no clear D. The CDR3 extends over 13 amino acids. V lost 4 bases and J lost 7, with 12 bases in between. CDR1 KGHDR and CDR2 SFDVKD come from the germline V gene.

The CDR3 region has the DNA TGTGCTAGTGGTTTTTGGGGGACAGGGAAGGGGTATGGCTACACCTTC. Translation gives CASGFWGTGKGYGYTF. The genes are TRBV12-5 and TRBJ1-2; 9 nucleotides line up with TRBD1. V was clipped by 3 bases and J by 5 bases; unmatched bases: 10. The CDR3 contains 16 residues. CDR1 LGHNT and CDR2 FRNRAP come from the germline V gene.

The chain employs TRBV19 and TRBJ1-5; 10 nucleotides line up with TRBD1. After removal of 3 bases from V and 5 bases from J, the junction contained 4 bases not matched to a gene. The CDR3 totals 15 residues. From germline, CDR1 is LNHDA and CDR2 SQIVND (reference sequence). CDR3 sequence: CASSMRTGGDQPQHF. CDR3 coding DNA: TGTGCCAGTAGTATGAGGACAGGGGGGGATCAGCCCCAGCATTTT.

The V call is TRBV5-3, the J call TRBJ1-4; D remains unclear. TRBV5-3 is sorted into the ORF group, with uncertain function. The V and J ends lost 8 bases and 2 bases respectively, with 19 bases between them. This CDR3 comprises 16 residues. CDR3 loop: CARPQEGWTTNEKLFF. The CDR3 region has the DNA TGTGCCAGGCCCCAGGAGGGTTGGACTACTAATGAAAAACTGTTTTTT.